One and the same sample provided the 4 T cell receptor beta chains below, sequenced in a study of T cell repertoires in cytomegalovirus infection. TCRdb re-called the reads with MiXCR, one entry per CDR3 protein. The sample contains about 890,000 distinct CDR3 sequences, roughly 30% of which appear only once. These receptors lack a known antigen. The material sequenced was cultured CD8+ T cells from PBMCs, taken from culture after CMV antigen stimulation. All receptors derive from a human donor in good health (CMV status not recorded). Some clones in this sample may be carry-over from other donors' samples.

In its sample, this clonotype was seen a few times. The chain recombines TRBV7-8 with TRBJ2-5; D remains ambiguous. Deletions cut 1 base from V and 5 bases from J, with 8 bases between. In germline, CDR1 is SGHVS, CDR2 FQNEAQ. This CDR3 comprises 13 residues. The CDR3 DNA sequence: TGTGCCAGCAGCTTAGGGGGTTACGAGACCCAGTACTTC. It translates to CASSLGGYETQYF.

The rearrangement uses TRBV6-2 or TRBV6-3 and TRBJ2-2; D is possibly TRBD1 (5 bases). Trimming took off 2 bases at V and 1 base at J, with 17 bases between the two ends. The CDR3 is 18 amino acids. Per germline, CDR1 MNHEY and CDR2 SVGEGT. CDR3 region: CASSYPTRGDENTGELFF. The CDR3 coding sequence is TGTGCCAGCAGTTACCCGACAAGGGGCGATGAGAACACCGGGGAGCTGTTTTTT.

This clonotype was counted ten times or more. The chain combines TRBV7-2 with TRBJ1-1, with D uncertain. The CDR3 sequence is 14 residues long. Deletions cut 5 bases from V and 7 bases from J, with 17 bases between. In germline, CDR1 is SGHTA, CDR2 FQGNSA. The CDR3 DNA sequence: TGTGCCAGCAGCCCTCAGACGGGCGGGATTGAAGCTTTCTTT. Its translation: CASSPQTGGIEAFF.

This clonotype showed up many times. V gene TRBV7-2 combines with J gene TRBJ2-7; the match to TRBD1 covers 9 bases. The CDR3 loop spans 14 amino acids. V lost 1 base and J lost 6; bases outside the gene matches: 4. Germline values: CDR1 SGHTA, CDR2 FQGNSA. The CDR3 nucleotides are TGTGCCAGCAGCTTAGGACAGGGGGGTAGCGAGCAGTACTTC. This sequence encodes CASSLGQGGSEQYF. Variable domain in full (rest from reference TRBV7-2 and TRBJ2-7): GAGVSQSPSNKVTEKGKDVELRCDPISGHTALYWYRQSLGQGLEFLIYFQGNSAPDKSGLPSDRFSAERTGGSVSTLTIQRTQQEDSAVYLCASSLGQGGSEQYFGPGTRLTVT.